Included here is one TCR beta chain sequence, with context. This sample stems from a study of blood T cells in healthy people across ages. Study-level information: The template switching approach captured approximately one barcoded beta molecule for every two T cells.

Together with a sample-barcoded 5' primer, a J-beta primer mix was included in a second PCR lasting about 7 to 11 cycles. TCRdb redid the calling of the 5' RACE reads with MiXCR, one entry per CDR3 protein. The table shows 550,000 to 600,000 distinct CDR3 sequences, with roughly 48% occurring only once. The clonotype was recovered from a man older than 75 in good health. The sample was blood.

CDR3 loop: CSARDNVNTDTQYF. The CDR3 region has the DNA TGCAGTGCTAGAGATAACGTTAACACAGATACGCAGTATTTT. The chain uses TRBV20-1 and TRBJ2-3, with D unresolved. The length of the CDR3 is 14 residues. V shed 0 bases and J shed 2 bases, with 9 bases lying between them. Germline CDR1 is DFQATT and CDR2 is SNEGSKA (reference sequence).